What follows are 5 T cell receptor beta chains derived from one specimen sequenced in a study of a mutant IDH1 vaccine in newly diagnosed glioma. Data came from immunoSEQ multiplex PCR; TCRdb stores just in-frame clones and leaves some out. The sample has 35,000 to 45,000 clones; 83% are singletons. For these TCRs, the target antigens are not known. As for time point: week 35, safety follow-up. A single vaccine dose contained 300 ug of mutant IDH1 20-mer peptide, and topical imiquimod was used with it. Sequencing was performed on PBMCs, taken from a glioma patient whose treatment included an IDH1 peptide vaccine. The receptors were sampled from a woman aged 45-60 years with glioma.

The chain uses TRBV7-9 and TRBJ1-5; D may be TRBD1 (6 bases). Germline V gene lookup returns CDR1 SEHNR and CDR2 FQNEAQ (reference sequence). The CDR3 extends over 15 amino acids. With 0 bases removed from V and 1 base from J, the gap between germline ends came to 7 bases. The DNA for the CDR3 is TGTGCCAGCAGCTTAGCACAGGGAAGCAATCAGCCCCAGCATTTT. Its protein is CASSLAQGSNQPQHF.

The chain couples TRBV6-1 to TRBJ1-6; D is possibly TRBD1 (6 bases). Trimming took 2 bases from V and 5 from J, leaving 7 bases between them. The CDR3 sequence is 14 residues long. Germline V lookup: CDR1 MNHNS, CDR2 SASEGT. CDR3 DNA sequence: TGTGCCAGCAGTGAAACAGGGCATAATTCACCCCTCCACTTT. Translating gives CASSETGHNSPLHF.

The count of this clone is one. This chain links TRBV5-1 with TRBJ2-3, with 8 bases lining up with TRBD2. V lost 1 base to trimming and J lost 4 bases; unmatched junction nucleotides: 2. The germline V gene encodes CDR1 SGHRS and CDR2 YFSETQ. CDR3 length: 14 amino acids. This CDR3 reads CASSLNGGADTQYF. In DNA, the CDR3 is TGCGCCAGCAGCTTGAACGGGGGGGCAGATACGCAGTATTTT.

The gene calls are TRBV7-9 and TRBJ1-1; D unclear. Trimming shortened V by 5 bases and J by 6 bases, and 7 bases separated the two germline ends. The CDR3 is made up of 11 amino acids. The germline CDR1 and CDR2 sequences are SEHNR and FQNEAQ (reference sequence). The CDR3, as DNA: TGTGCCAGCAGCAGGGAGGCTGAAGCTTTCTTT. It yields the protein CASSREAEAFF.

The gene calls are TRBV29-1 and TRBJ2-3, with D tentatively TRBD1 or TRBD2 (7 bases each). Trimming left V 4 bases short and J 5 bases short, with 16 bases between. CDR3 length equals 14 residues. Germline assignment: CDR1 SQVTM and CDR2 ANQGSEA. CDR3 residues: CSVVGGGAGDTQYF. Here the CDR3 DNA reads TGCAGCGTTGTGGGAGGGGGCGCGGGAGATACGCAGTATTTT.